This entry describes one TCR beta chain. Patients from Seattle were sampled longitudinally, starting during active infection. V was pared by 4 bases and J by 6 bases, with 16 bases between. CDR3 length: 15 residues. Germline loops: CDR1 MNHEY, CDR2 SVGAGI. The entry originates in a study of blood T cell repertoires in COVID-19. Per the authors' pipeline: How many nucleated cells were present was estimated from reference gene primer amplification. Repertoires were generated with immunoSEQ multiplex PCR, while TCRdb's copy carries only in-frame clones and drops some. That table is the source of V, J and clone size, and D and trimming were worked out from the DNA. Of some 220,000 clones listed, 83% are singletons.

The sequencing sample was made of peripheral blood. The rearrangement uses TRBV6-5 and TRBJ2-1; perhaps TRBD2 as D (6 bases). The receptor was derived from a woman in her thirties with COVID-19, enrolled during active disease. CDR3 in amino acids: CASSFRGVGGNEQFF. The CDR3 nucleotides are TGTGCCAGCAGTTTCCGGGGAGTGGGGGGCAATGAGCAGTTCTTC.